A selection of T cell receptor beta chains follows, all from one sample in a study of T cell repertoires in cytomegalovirus infection. No antigen has been identified for these receptors. TCRdb re-analysed the reads in MiXCR, keeping a single row per CDR3 protein. The sample shows 650,000 to 850,000 distinct CDR3 sequences, approximately 32% of them seen only once. The sample consisted of cultured CD8+ T cells from PBMCs, taken from culture after CMV antigen stimulation. The receptors derive from a human donor in good health (CMV status not recorded). Some clones in this sample may be carry-over from other donors' samples. Each CDR3 is given with its conserved first and last residue. The D gene is left open where the match is weak. The listing skips clone size in some rows; elsewhere it reads once, few, many or a size class.

size: .
J: TRBJ2-1
D: TRBD1
V: TRBV7-6
DNA: TGTGCCAGCAGCTTAAGCTGGGGACAGGGCTACAATGAGCAGTTCTTC
CDR3: CASSLSWGQGYNEQFF

size: .
J: TRBJ2-3
D: TRBD2
V: TRBV12-3/TRBV12-4
DNA: TGTGCCAGCAGTTTAGCTCCGGGACTAGCAGCTAGCACAGATACGCAGTATTTT
CDR3: CASSLAPGLAASTDTQYF

size: .
J: TRBJ1-1
D: .
V: TRBV7-9
DNA: TGTGCCAGCAGCTTTCGACGGGTGGGAATGACTGAAGCTTTCTTT
CDR3: CASSFRRVGMTEAFF

size: few
J: TRBJ1-2
D: TRBD1
V: TRBV6-2/TRBV6-3
DNA: TGTGCCAGCAGCCCGGACAGGAGAAATGGCTACACCTTC
CDR3: CASSPDRRNGYTF

size: .
J: TRBJ2-5
D: .
V: TRBV12-3/TRBV12-4
DNA: TGTGCCAGCGGATTAGAGACCCAGTACTTC
CDR3: CASGLETQYF

size: once
J: TRBJ1-2
D: TRBD1
V: TRBV5-4
DNA: TGTGCCAGCATTTCGGGACAGGGCAATGGCTATGGCTACACCTTC
CDR3: CASISGQGNGYGYTF

size: .
J: TRBJ2-2
D: .
V: TRBV20-1
DNA: TGCAGTGCAAGGGACTCATTCACCGGGGAGCTGTTTTTT
CDR3: CSARDSFTGELFF

size: .
J: TRBJ1-1
D: TRBD1
V: TRBV27
DNA: TGTGCCAGCAGTCCGACGGGGGACAGGGGACCGAACACTGAAGCTTTCTTT
CDR3: CASSPTGDRGPNTEAFF

size: .
J: TRBJ2-2
D: .
V: TRBV4-1
DNA: TGCGCCAGCAGCTCTCAAAGGGACACCGGGGAGCTGTTTTTT
CDR3: CASSSQRDTGELFF

size: .
J: TRBJ1-5
D: .
V: TRBV19
DNA: TGTGCCAGTAGTATTCAACCAGGGGTGAATCAGCCCCAGCATTTT
CDR3: CASSIQPGVNQPQHF

size: .
J: TRBJ1-2
D: TRBD1
V: TRBV7-6
DNA: TGTGCCAGCAGCTGGGGACAGGGGGAGGATGGCTACACCTTC
CDR3: CASSWGQGEDGYTF

size: .
J: TRBJ2-2
D: .
V: TRBV7-7
DNA: TGTGCTAGCAGCCCACTAATAGGCACCGGGGAGCTGTTTTTT
CDR3: CASSPLIGTGELFF

size: .
J: TRBJ2-7
D: .
V: TRBV6-5
DNA: TGTGCCAGCAGTCCCCCCGCCGACAGCCGATTCTACGAGCAGTACTTC
CDR3: CASSPPADSRFYEQYF

size: many
J: TRBJ2-6
D: .
V: TRBV7-6
DNA: TGTGCCAGCAGCCGACCAAGCTCTGGGGCCAACGTCCTGACTTTC
CDR3: CASSRPSSGANVLTF

size: few
J: TRBJ2-1
D: TRBD2
V: TRBV7-9
DNA: TGTGCCAGCAGCCCCGAGACTAGCGGGGATGCGCAGTTCTTC
CDR3: CASSPETSGDAQFF

size: few
J: TRBJ1-2
D: TRBD1
V: TRBV7-9
DNA: TGTGCCAGCAGCCGGGACAGGGGGCGCCGAAACTATGGCTACACCTTC
CDR3: CASSRDRGRRNYGYTF

size: .
J: TRBJ1-5
D: TRBD1
V: TRBV9
DNA: TGTGCCAGCAGTGAGGACAGGGGAAGCAATCAGCCCCAGCATTTT
CDR3: CASSEDRGSNQPQHF

size: many
J: TRBJ2-1
D: TRBD1
V: TRBV7-6
DNA: TGTGCCAGCAGCCCCGTCATGGCCGGGGACAGGGGCGAGCAGTTCTTC
CDR3: CASSPVMAGDRGEQFF

size: few
J: TRBJ1-5
D: .
V: TRBV15
DNA: TGTGCCACCAGCAGCGACGTGACAAGCAATCAGCCCCAGCATTTT
CDR3: CATSSDVTSNQPQHF

size: .
J: TRBJ2-7
D: .
V: TRBV27
DNA: TGTGCCAGCAGTTTTACAGGACGGGCCTACGAGCAGTACTTC
CDR3: CASSFTGRAYEQYF

size: few
J: TRBJ1-1
D: .
V: TRBV6-5
DNA: TGTGCCAGCAGTTACGGGGGGGCTTCTGAAGCTTTCTTT
CDR3: CASSYGGASEAFF

size: many
J: TRBJ1-4
D: .
V: TRBV7-8
DNA: TGTGCCAGCAGCTTACCGGGGGGGAATGAAAAACTGTTTTTT
CDR3: CASSLPGGNEKLFF

size: many
J: TRBJ1-5
D: TRBD1
V: TRBV18
DNA: TGTGCCAGCTCACCTGGGACAGGGGGGAATCAGCCCCAGCATTTT
CDR3: CASSPGTGGNQPQHF

size: .
J: TRBJ1-3
D: .
V: TRBV3-1
DNA: TGTGCCAGCAGCCAAGAGTTAACGAGAATCCCTGGAAACACCATATATTTT
CDR3: CASSQELTRIPGNTIYF

size: .
J: TRBJ1-2
D: TRBD1
V: TRBV29-1
DNA: TGCAGCGTCCGGGACAGATATGGCTACACCTTC
CDR3: CSVRDRYGYTF

size: many
J: TRBJ1-3
D: TRBD1
V: TRBV7-6
DNA: TGTGCCAGCAGCGCTAGACAGGGGAGACTTGGAAACACCATATATTTT
CDR3: CASSARQGRLGNTIYF

size: once
J: TRBJ1-6
D: .
V: TRBV23-1
DNA: TGCGCCAGCAGTCATGGGACCGACGAACCACCCCTCCACTTT
CDR3: CASSHGTDEPPLHF

size: .
J: TRBJ1-1
D: .
V: TRBV7-8
DNA: TGTGCCAGCAGCTTACCACAGGGTCCCGACACTGAAGCTTTCTTT
CDR3: CASSLPQGPDTEAFF

size: .
J: TRBJ1-2
D: .
V: TRBV19
DNA: TGTGCCAGTAGTATCTTGGACCCTCCCCCGGTTCGCTATGGCTACACCTTC
CDR3: CASSILDPPPVRYGYTF

size: .
J: TRBJ1-1
D: .
V: TRBV7-8
DNA: TGTGCCAGCAGCTTATTTCGACAGCCGAACACTGAAGCTTTCTTT
CDR3: CASSLFRQPNTEAFF

size: .
J: TRBJ2-1
D: TRBD2
V: TRBV29-1
DNA: TGCAGCGTTGAAGAACGGGGGGGCCGTGGTGAGCAGTTCTTC
CDR3: CSVEERGGRGEQFF

size: .
J: TRBJ1-5
D: .
V: TRBV5-4
DNA: TGTGCCAGCAGCCATTGGGGGGAAAATCAGCCCCAGCATTTT
CDR3: CASSHWGENQPQHF

size: .
J: TRBJ1-2
D: .
V: TRBV12-3/TRBV12-4
DNA: TGTGCCAGCAGTGGCCTCAGGGACGGAGGGGCTAACTATGGCTACACCTTC
CDR3: CASSGLRDGGANYGYTF

size: .
J: TRBJ1-3
D: .
V: TRBV9
DNA: TGTGCCAGCAGCGGGACAACTTCCTCGGGAAACACCATATATTTT
CDR3: CASSGTTSSGNTIYF

size: few
J: TRBJ1-5
D: .
V: TRBV24-1
DNA: TGTGCCACCAGTCAGAGGGGAAGCAATCAGCCCCAGCATTTT
CDR3: CATSQRGSNQPQHF

size: few
J: TRBJ2-3
D: TRBD1
V: TRBV6-5
DNA: TGTGCCAGCAGTTACCTGAACCCTCGGACAGGGTGGATGAGAGATACGCAGTATTTT
CDR3: CASSYLNPRTGWMRDTQYF

size: .
J: TRBJ1-2
D: TRBD1
V: TRBV6-5
DNA: TGTGCCAGCAGACCTTACCAGGGGGCTGACTATGGCTACACCTTC
CDR3: CASRPYQGADYGYTF

size: .
J: TRBJ2-4
D: .
V: TRBV28
DNA: TGTGCCAGCAGCTCCCGTTGGGCCAAAAACATTCAGTACTTC
CDR3: CASSSRWAKNIQYF

size: many
J: TRBJ2-3
D: .
V: TRBV7-8
DNA: TGTGCCAGCAGCTTAGGGGGGAGGGGGGCGGATACGCAGTATTTT
CDR3: CASSLGGRGADTQYF

size: .
J: TRBJ2-5
D: TRBD1
V: TRBV27
DNA: TGTGCCAGCAGGGTGACAGGGGCGGAAGAGACCCAGTACTTC
CDR3: CASRVTGAEETQYF

size: few
J: TRBJ1-5
D: .
V: TRBV6-2/TRBV6-3
DNA: TGTGCCAGCGCCGGGGCAGGGCCACCCGGGGAGCCCCAGCATTTT
CDR3: CASAGAGPPGEPQHF

size: .
J: TRBJ1-1
D: TRBD1
V: TRBV19
DNA: TGTGCCAGTATCCACCGAACAGGGGGCTGGACTGAAGCTTTCTTT
CDR3: CASIHRTGGWTEAFF

size: many
J: TRBJ1-1
D: TRBD1
V: TRBV19
DNA: TGTGCCAGTAGCACATATACCGGGACAGAGAACACTGAAGCTTTCTTT
CDR3: CASSTYTGTENTEAFF

size: many
J: TRBJ2-3
D: .
V: TRBV27
DNA: TGTGCCAGCAGCTTACCTGGCGGGCGCACAGATACGCAGTATTTT
CDR3: CASSLPGGRTDTQYF

size: few
J: TRBJ2-1
D: .
V: TRBV19
DNA: TGTGCCAGTAGTTCGGGGGCCCCCAATGAGCAGTTCTTC
CDR3: CASSSGAPNEQFF

size: few
J: TRBJ1-1
D: TRBD1
V: TRBV27
DNA: TGTGCCAGCAGTCTGGGGTTGGGGCAGGGGGTGAACACTGAAGCTTTCTTT
CDR3: CASSLGLGQGVNTEAFF

size: .
J: TRBJ1-4
D: .
V: TRBV29-1
DNA: TGCAGCGTCGGCCGGGACTCCGGGGGCAAAAAACTGTTTTTT
CDR3: CSVGRDSGGKKLFF

size: few
J: TRBJ2-7
D: .
V: TRBV19
DNA: TGTGCCAGTAGTAACACAAGGGGTCCTCAGGGCGAGCAGTACTTC
CDR3: CASSNTRGPQGEQYF